One sample yielded the 11 T cell receptor beta chains listed below, sequenced in a study of blood T cell repertoires in COVID-19. Some clones are missing from TCRdb's copy, which holds only in-frame ones; the method was immunoSEQ multiplex PCR. The sample has fewer than 300,000 clones, around 85% seen once; the top ten hold 2% to 3%. Sequenced: PBMCs or T cells enriched from blood (not recorded which). Every receptor here comes from a woman aged 45-60 years who had recovered from COVID-19.

The chain recombines TRBV29-1 with TRBJ2-1, with 10 bases fitting TRBD1. The CDR3 totals 14 residues. The junction had 3 bases not matched to a gene; V was cut back by 7 bases and J by 0 bases. CDR1 is SQVTM and CDR2 is ANQGSEA in the germline V gene. In DNA, the CDR3 is TGCAGCGCTCGGGACAGGGGCTCCTACAATGAGCAGTTCTTC. Translation gives CSARDRGSYNEQFF.

The J gene is TRBJ2-1, the V gene TRBV14; the match to TRBD2 covers 10 bases. The J segment lost 9 bases and the V segment lost 1 base, leaving 6 bases of the junction unmatched. CDR3 size: 15 residues. Germline values: CDR1 SGHDN, CDR2 FVKESK. DNA for the CDR3: TGTGCCAGCAGCCAAGCCAGCGGGAGGGCCGGTGAGCAGTTCTTC. Its translation: CASSQASGRAGEQFF. The variable domain in full, with the rest retrieved from reference TRBV14 and TRBJ2-1, is EAGVTQFPSHSVIEKGQTVTLRCDPISGHDNLYWYRRVMGKEIKFLLHFVKESKQDESGMPNNRFLAERTGGTYSTLKVQPAELEDSGVYFCASSQASGRAGEQFFGPGTRLTVL.

The genes are TRBV9 and TRBJ2-7, with D tentatively TRBD2 (6 bases). CDR3 length: 13 residues. Germline CDR1 reads SGDLS; CDR2 reads YYNGEE. The ends were cut back, 4 bases at V and 3 bases at J, with 11 bases in the middle. The CDR3 nucleotides read TGTGCCAGCAGCAACCGGGACTTCTACGAGCAGTACTTC. Amino acid sequence: CASSNRDFYEQYF.

This rearrangement joins TRBV25-1 to TRBJ1-5, with D perhaps matching TRBD1 (6 bases). The germline V and J ends were trimmed by 8 bases and 4 bases, with 15 bases remaining between them. Germline CDR1 and CDR2: MGHDK and SYGVNS. The CDR3 consists of 14 residues. CDR3 in amino acids: CASQDVTGNQPQHF. DNA of the CDR3: TGTGCCAGCCAAGACGTTACAGGGAATCAGCCCCAGCATTTT.

J is TRBJ1-1 and V is TRBV2, with 7 bases lining up with TRBD1. The CDR3 covers 12 residues. V lost 8 bases to trimming and J lost 10 bases; unmatched junction nucleotides: 10. CDR1 SNHLY and CDR2 FYNNEI come from the germline V gene. CDR3 in DNA: TGTGCCAGCCGAGAGGGGGGACAGTTAGCTTTCTTT. This codes for CASREGGQLAFF.

The V gene is TRBV4-3, the J gene TRBJ1-3; no firm D call. Germline V gene sequence: CDR1 LGHNA, CDR2 YSLEER. V lost 0 bases and J 0 bases, leaving 12 bases between the germline ends. The CDR3 extends over 17 amino acids. DNA for the CDR3: TGCGCCAGCAGCCAAGATATCGGTCGGGACTCTGGAAACACCATATATTTT. This translates into CASSQDIGRDSGNTIYF.

The genes are TRBV19 and TRBJ2-5; 7 bases are a match to TRBD1. The junction had 6 bases not matched to a gene; V was cut back by 6 bases and J by 2 bases. This CDR3 region has 14 residues. CDR1 and CDR2 (germline): LNHDA, SQIVND (reference sequence). CDR3 in amino acids: CASSQGDGQETQYF. The DNA for the CDR3 is TGTGCCAGTAGCCAGGGGGATGGTCAAGAGACCCAGTACTTC.

The chain uses TRBV4-2 and TRBJ1-1; 7 bases map to TRBD1. Germline V lookup: CDR1 LGHNA, CDR2 YNFKEQ. The V and J ends lost 4 bases and 4 bases, in that order; junction bases with no gene match: 3. The CDR3 covers 13 residues. The CDR3: CASSPTGSTEAFF. CDR3 nucleotides: TGTGCCAGCAGCCCGACAGGGAGCACTGAAGCTTTCTTT.

This clone was found once. The chain links TRBV20-1 to TRBJ2-5; 9 nucleotides agree with TRBD2. The CDR3 covers 14 residues. V lost 3 bases, J lost 2 bases, and 4 bases stayed unmatched. The germline V gene encodes CDR1 DFQATT and CDR2 SNEGSKA (reference sequence). The CDR3 spells CSASRAGGQETQYF. For the CDR3, the DNA is TGCAGTGCTAGTCGGGCGGGGGGGCAAGAGACCCAGTACTTC.

For this clone: Other nucleotide sequences from this sample produce the same CDR3. V gene TRBV5-1 combines with J gene TRBJ1-6; the D gene is possibly TRBD1 (5 bases). V was cut by 4 bases and J by 7 bases, with 21 bases left in between. Germline V gene sequence: CDR1 SGHRS, CDR2 YFSETQ. This CDR3 is built from 17 residues. CDR3 loop: CASSRGGSSGENSPLHF. The CDR3 DNA follows: TGCGCCAGCAGCCGGGGGGGGTCCTCGGGAGAGAATTCACCCCTCCACTTT. Full variable domain (outside the CDR3, taken from reference TRBV5-1 and TRBJ1-6): KAGVTQTPRYLIKTRGQQVTLSCSPISGHRSVSWYQQTPGQGLQFLFEYFSETQRNKGNFPGRFSGRQFSNSRSEMNVSTLELGDSALYLCASSRGGSSGENSPLHFGNGTRLTVT.

The chain links TRBV6-4 to TRBJ2-2; D is undetermined. Germline lookup yields CDR1 MRHNA and CDR2 SNTAGT. The V end lost 4 bases, the J end lost 5 bases, and 11 bases lay between the germline ends. The CDR3 has 14 residues. CDR3 in amino acids: CASSGPGRTGELFF. The CDR3 DNA is TGTGCCAGCAGTGGCCCGGGTAGAACCGGGGAGCTGTTTTTT.